This T cell receptor beta chain was observed in a study of cytomegalovirus exposure and HLA in healthy donors. Comments on this clone: As yet, its antigen is unknown.

Repertoires were generated with immunoSEQ multiplex PCR, while TCRdb's copy carries only in-frame clones and drops some. The table shows 110,000 to 150,000 clones, with around 85% occurring only once. General study results and limits: Rare TCR sequences predominated, though certain public TCRs were found in many donors. Investigators reported some 150 TCR beta chains as tied to cytomegalovirus.

The CDR3 runs 14 residues. CDR1 and CDR2 (germline): LGHNA, YNFKEQ. Trimming removed 4 bases from V and 1 base from J, with 8 bases in between. The TCR was taken from a man between 18 and 29 years old in good health and CMV-seronegative. Sequences were obtained from PBMCs. The gene calls are TRBV4-2 and TRBJ1-3; the D gene is possibly TRBD1 (6 bases). In nucleotides, the CDR3 is TGTGCCAGCAGCCTAACAGGGTCTGGAAACACCATATATTTT. This encodes CASSLTGSGNTIYF.